A single sample gave rise to the 12 T cell receptor beta chains below, sequenced in a study of blood T cell repertoires in COVID-19. The protocol was immunoSEQ multiplex PCR, while the TCRdb copy is restricted to in-frame clones and leaves out a portion. The table has approximately 500,000 clones, roughly 90% seen once. The source material was PBMCs or T cells enriched from blood (not recorded which). The source is a woman aged 40-49 years who had recovered from COVID-19.

This chain joins TRBV5-1 and TRBJ1-5; D remains ambiguous. The CDR3 runs to 13 residues. The germline gives CDR1 SGHRS, CDR2 YFSETQ. V gave up 6 bases and J gave up 1 base, with 8 bases separating them. The CDR3 protein is CASKDTSNQPQHF. The CDR3 region has the DNA TGCGCCAGCAAAGACACCAGCAATCAGCCCCAGCATTTT.

CDR3 protein: CASSKMRASNTGELFF. The CDR3 DNA reads TGTGCCAGCAGCAAGATGCGGGCGTCGAACACCGGGGAGCTGTTTTTT. The V call is TRBV7-9, the J call TRBJ2-2, with a weak D call TRBD2 (5 bases). Trimming removed 5 bases from V and 0 bases from J, with 13 bases in between. Germline V gene sequence: CDR1 SEHNR, CDR2 FQNEAQ (reference sequence). There are 16 residues in the CDR3.

The V and J genes are TRBV4-3 and TRBJ1-5; unclear D gene. CDR1 and CDR2 from the germline V gene are LGHNA and YSLEER. The CDR3 is made up of 17 amino acids. The V end was cut by 0 bases, the J end by 0 bases, with 12 bases between. In DNA form, the CDR3 reads TGCGCCAGCAGCCAAGATTGGGCAGACGTTAGCAATCAGCCCCAGCATTTT. Encoded protein: CASSQDWADVSNQPQHF.

CDR3 sequence reads: CASSYSRLDRPVSQYF. The CDR3 nucleotides are TGTGCCAGCAGTTACTCGAGGCTGGACAGGCCTGTATCCCAGTACTTC. The chain couples TRBV6-7 to TRBJ2-5, with 7 bases that match TRBD1. TRBV6-7 is recorded as an ORF, its role being uncertain. The CDR3 spans 16 residues. After removal of 0 bases from V and 9 bases from J, the junction contained 13 bases not matched to a gene.

The rearrangement joins TRBV6-1 to TRBJ2-3; 7 bases line up with TRBD1. The CDR3 extends over 15 amino acids. With 3 bases clipped from V and 2 bases from J, the junction kept 5 bases outside the gene matches. CDR1 is MNHNS and CDR2 is SASEGT in the germline V gene. The CDR3 is CASSDNRGITDTQYF. For the CDR3, the DNA is TGTGCCAGCAGTGACAACAGGGGCATCACAGATACGCAGTATTTT.

The chain employs TRBV13 and TRBJ1-3, with 10 positions matching TRBD1. With 5 bases clipped from V and 2 bases from J, the junction kept 6 bases outside the gene matches. Germline values: CDR1 PRHDT, CDR2 FYEKMQ (reference sequence). The CDR3 is 16 residues long. The CDR3 bases are TGTGCCAGCAGCCGACGGGACAGGGGAACTGGAAACACCATATATTTT. It yields the protein CASSRRDRGTGNTIYF.

This chain uses TRBV7-9 with TRBJ2-1; 12 nucleotides align to TRBD2. This CDR3 spans 16 amino acids. Germline values: CDR1 SEHNR, CDR2 FQNEAQ (reference sequence). With V trimmed by 1 base and J by 8 bases, 6 bases remained unmatched. CDR3 nucleotides: TGTGCCAGCAGCTTAGGAAGGACTAGCGGGACCGATGAGCAGTTCTTC. It yields the protein CASSLGRTSGTDEQFF.

The chain is built from TRBV29-1 and TRBJ1-1; D might be TRBD1 (5 bases). Germline CDR1 SQVTM, CDR2 ANQGSEA. The germline V and J ends were trimmed by 4 bases and 5 bases, with 14 bases remaining between them. This CDR3 region has 13 residues. The CDR3 loop reads CSVALGRGTEAFF. CDR3 bases: TGCAGCGTTGCGTTGGGTAGGGGTACTGAAGCTTTCTTT.

The genes are TRBV5-1 and TRBJ2-1; 8 bases map to TRBD1. Per germline, CDR1 SGHRS and CDR2 YFSETQ. The CDR3 spans 14 residues. V lost 5 bases to trimming and J lost 4 bases; unmatched junction nucleotides: 5. The CDR3 DNA sequence: TGCGCCAGCAGGCAGCAGGGGGCTTACAATGAGCAGTTCTTC. Its translation is CASRQQGAYNEQFF.

The chain carries TRBV7-8 and TRBJ2-5; 7 bases map to TRBD2. This CDR3 is 16 amino acids long. J gave up 5 bases and V 2 bases, and 11 bases lay outside the gene matches. Germline V gene data show CDR1 as SGHVS and CDR2 as FQNEAQ. The CDR3 here is CASSLNRPGGGETQYF. CDR3 coding DNA: TGTGCCAGCAGCTTAAACCGACCGGGAGGCGGTGAGACCCAGTACTTC.

This clone was detected only once. The chain couples TRBV2 to TRBJ2-4; 13 nucleotides align to TRBD2. V trimming: 5 bases; J trimming: 5 bases; junction bases outside the gene matches: 3. The CDR3 is made up of 15 amino acids. Germline V gives CDR1 SNHLY, CDR2 FYNNEI. In DNA, the CDR3 is TGTGCCAGCAGTTCACTAGCGGGAGGGCAAAACATTCAGTACTTC. As protein: CASSSLAGGQNIQYF.

V usage is TRBV12-3 or TRBV12-4 and J usage is TRBJ1-4; D gene uncertain. V was trimmed by 5 bases and J by 8 bases, leaving 12 bases between them. CDR3 length: 13 amino acids. CDR3 DNA sequence: TGTGCCAGCAGTCCGGTGTCTACGGAAAAACTGTTTTTT. This sequence encodes CASSPVSTEKLFF.